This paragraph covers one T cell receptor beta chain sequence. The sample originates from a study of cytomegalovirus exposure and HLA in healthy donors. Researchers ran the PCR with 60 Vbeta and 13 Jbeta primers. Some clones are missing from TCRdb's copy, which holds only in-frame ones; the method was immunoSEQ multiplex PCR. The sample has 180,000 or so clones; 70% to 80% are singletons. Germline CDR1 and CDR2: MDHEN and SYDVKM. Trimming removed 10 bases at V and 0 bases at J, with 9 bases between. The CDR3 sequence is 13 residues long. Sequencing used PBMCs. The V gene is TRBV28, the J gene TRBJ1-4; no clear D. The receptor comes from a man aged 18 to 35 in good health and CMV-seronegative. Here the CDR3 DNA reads TGTGCCACTCGGGGATCAACTAATGAAAAACTGTTTTTT. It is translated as CATRGSTNEKLFF.